This T cell receptor (beta chain) was obtained from a study of blood T cell repertoires in COVID-19. About this clone: This sample includes further DNA sequences coding for the same CDR3.

Per the authors' pipeline: Counts of nucleated cells, estimated from reference gene primer amplification, were obtained. Libraries were prepared by immunoSEQ multiplex PCR; TCRdb keeps only in-frame clonotypes and omits some of them. The DNA was the basis for D and trimming; V, J and clone size are from that table. The data show 150,000 to 200,000 clones, over 80% seen once. The CDR3 has 14 residues. The germline gives CDR1 LGHDT, CDR2 YNNKEL (reference sequence). After removal of 1 base from V and 1 base from J, the junction contained 0 bases not matched to a gene. V is TRBV3-1 (or the pseudogene TRBV3-2) and J is TRBJ1-1; the match to TRBD1 covers 7 bases. Sequencing was carried out using peripheral blood. The origin of this receptor is a woman in her seventies with COVID-19, enrolled during active disease. The CDR3 protein is CASSQGTGNTEAFF. CDR3 sequence (DNA): TGTGCCAGCAGCCAAGGGACAGGGAACACTGAAGCTTTCTTT.